These 14 T cell receptor beta chains came from one sample sequenced in a study of T cell responses to AZD1222 COVID-19 vaccine. The table came from immunoSEQ multiplex PCR; TCRdb's copy has only in-frame clones and leaves some out. Of 120,000 to 150,000 clones listed, roughly 92% were seen once; the top ten hold about a tenth. Specimen: peripheral blood, collected 28 days after the second AZD1222 dose. The receptor set was obtained from an adult who received the AZD1222 COVID-19 vaccine.

The chain has TRBV29-1 and TRBJ1-3; possibly TRBD1 for D (5 bases). The germline V and J ends were trimmed by 4 bases and 8 bases, with 12 bases remaining between them. The CDR3 runs 12 residues. Per germline, CDR1 SQVTM and CDR2 ANQGSEA. The CDR3 DNA follows: TGCAGCGTTGGAGGGGATCGCTACACCATATATTTT. Protein product: CSVGGDRYTIYF.

The chain recombines TRBV11-2 with TRBJ2-5; 7 bases align to TRBD1. This CDR3 is built from 13 residues. The germline gives CDR1 SGHAT, CDR2 FQNNGV. The V and J ends lost 5 bases and 5 bases, in that order; junction bases with no gene match: 5. The CDR3 protein is CASSPQGWETQYF. As DNA, the CDR3 is TGTGCCAGCAGCCCACAGGGGTGGGAGACCCAGTACTTC.

The rearrangement links TRBV27 to TRBJ2-7; maybe TRBD1 (6 bases). The CDR3 length is 12 residues. CDR1 and CDR2 (germline): MNHEY, SMNVEV (reference sequence). CDR3 residues: CASSCRGQGRNV. CDR3 DNA: TGTGCCAGCAGCTGCAGGGGTCAGGGGCGAAACGTC.

The V call is TRBV11-3, the J call TRBJ2-3, with 8 bases aligning to TRBD2. Germline V lookup: CDR1 SGHNT, CDR2 YENEEA. J gave up 2 bases and V 4 bases, and 17 bases lay outside the gene matches. The CDR3 loop spans 19 amino acids. CDR3 protein: CASSWGIRLAGQYTDTQYF. CDR3 DNA sequence: TGTGCCAGCAGCTGGGGAATTCGGCTAGCGGGCCAATACACAGATACGCAGTATTTT.

The J gene is TRBJ2-7, the V gene TRBV6-5; TRBD1 matches at 9 bases. The junction had 8 bases not matched to a gene; V was cut back by 5 bases and J by 3 bases. The CDR3 contains 15 residues. Germline values: CDR1 MNHEY, CDR2 SVGAGI. The chain's CDR3 is CASSPAGTGIYEQYV. The CDR3 coding sequence is TGTGCCAGCAGTCCCGCCGGGACAGGGATCTACGAGCAGTACGTC.

CDR3: CASSPTGANTEAFF. The CDR3 DNA reads TGCGCCAGCAGTCCGACAGGGGCGAACACTGAAGCTTTCTTT. The chain joins TRBV10-2 to TRBJ1-1; 8 nucleotides align to TRBD1. V trimming: 5 bases; J trimming: 1 base; junction bases outside the gene matches: 3. Germline CDR1 WSHSY, CDR2 SAAADI. The length of the CDR3 is 14 residues.

The V gene is TRBV24-1, the J gene TRBJ2-3; 10 bases are a match to TRBD2. This CDR3 spans 17 amino acids. The germline gives CDR1 KGHDR, CDR2 SFDVKD. V lost 2 bases, J lost 0 bases, and 4 bases stayed unmatched. The CDR3 coding sequence is TGTGCCACCAGTGATTCCGTAGCGGGAGGTAGCACAGATACGCAGTATTTT. This gives the protein CATSDSVAGGSTDTQYF.

This clone was observed a few times. V is TRBV7-2 and J is TRBJ2-7; D not certain. The CDR3 is 15 amino acids. Between the trimmed V and J ends, which lost 3 bases and 2 bases, there was a span of 14 bases. Germline assignment: CDR1 SGHTA and CDR2 FQGNSA. The CDR3 DNA sequence: TGTGCCAGCAGCTTGAGTGACAACTGGGCCTACGAGCAGTACGTC. The encoded protein is CASSLSDNWAYEQYV.

CDR3 in amino acids: CASSVGPQGQPQHF. CDR3 bases: TGTGCCAGCAGCGTAGGACCTCAGGGTCAGCCCCAGCATTTT. The J gene is TRBJ1-5, the V gene TRBV9, with D tentatively TRBD1 (5 bases). Germline values: CDR1 SGDLS, CDR2 YYNGEE. The germline V and J ends were trimmed by 0 bases and 6 bases, with 10 bases remaining between them. CDR3 length: 14 amino acids.

The gene calls are TRBV19 and TRBJ1-2, with 9 bases identical to TRBD1. V lost 3 bases, J lost 7 bases, and 6 bases stayed unmatched. Germline CDR1 and CDR2: LNHDA and SQIVND (reference sequence). This CDR3 is built from 14 residues. CDR3 bases: TGTGCCAGTAGTATTCCGGGACAGGGTTCTGGCTACACCTTC. This encodes CASSIPGQGSGYTF.

The chain links TRBV6-2 or TRBV6-3 to TRBJ1-3; D might be TRBD1 (5 bases). The V end lost 6 bases, the J end lost 0 bases, and 9 bases lay between the germline ends. The CDR3 has 14 amino acids. Germline CDR1 MNHEY, CDR2 SVGEGT. CDR3 sequence: CASSPGGSGNTIYF. CDR3 coding DNA: TGTGCCAGCAGCCCGGGGGGCTCTGGAAACACCATATATTTT.

This clone was counted a single time. CDR3 coding DNA: TGCGCCAGCAGCCCTGTCTCGGGGGGGCGAGGCTACACCTTC. Protein sequence: CASSPVSGGRGYTF. V gene TRBV4-3 combines with J gene TRBJ1-2; D is possibly TRBD1 (6 bases). The germline V and J ends were trimmed by 4 bases and 8 bases, with 17 bases remaining between them. In germline, CDR1 is LGHNA, CDR2 YSLEER. The CDR3 totals 14 residues.

CDR3 residues: CASSLGPSLEQYF. In DNA form, the CDR3 reads TGTGCCAGCAGCTTGGGTCCTAGTCTCGAGCAGTACTTC. V gene TRBV7-9 combines with J gene TRBJ2-7; D not resolved. V was trimmed by 3 bases and J by 6 bases, leaving 12 bases between them. CDR1 and CDR2 from the germline V gene are SEHNR and FQNEAQ (reference sequence). CDR3 length equals 13 residues.

CDR3: CASSTTWTGGRNYGYTF. The DNA of the CDR3 is TGTGCCAGTAGTACAACTTGGACAGGGGGCCGTAACTATGGCTACACCTTC. The chain carries TRBV19 and TRBJ1-2; TRBD1 matches 11 bases. Germline loops: CDR1 LNHDA, CDR2 SQIVND (reference sequence). V lost 4 bases, J lost 1 base, and 8 bases stayed unmatched. The CDR3 consists of 17 residues.